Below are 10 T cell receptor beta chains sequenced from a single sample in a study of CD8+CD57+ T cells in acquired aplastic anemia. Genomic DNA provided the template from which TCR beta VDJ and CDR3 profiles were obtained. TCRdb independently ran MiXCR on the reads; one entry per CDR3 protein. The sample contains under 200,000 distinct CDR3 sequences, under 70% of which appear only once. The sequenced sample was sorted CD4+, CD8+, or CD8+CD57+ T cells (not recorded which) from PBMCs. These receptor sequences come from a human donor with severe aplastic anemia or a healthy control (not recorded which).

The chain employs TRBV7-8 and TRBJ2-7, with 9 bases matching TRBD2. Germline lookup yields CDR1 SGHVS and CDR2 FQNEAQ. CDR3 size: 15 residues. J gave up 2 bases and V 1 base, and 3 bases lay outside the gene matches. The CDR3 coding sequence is TGTGCCAGCAGCTTAGATGGCGGGGGGGCCTACGAGCAGTACTTC. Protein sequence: CASSLDGGGAYEQYF.

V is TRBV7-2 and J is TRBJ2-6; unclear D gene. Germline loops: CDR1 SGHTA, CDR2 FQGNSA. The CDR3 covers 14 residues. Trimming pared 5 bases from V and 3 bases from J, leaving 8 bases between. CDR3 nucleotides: TGTGCCAGCAGCCCGACGGTTGGGGCCAACGTCCTGACTTTC. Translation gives CASSPTVGANVLTF.

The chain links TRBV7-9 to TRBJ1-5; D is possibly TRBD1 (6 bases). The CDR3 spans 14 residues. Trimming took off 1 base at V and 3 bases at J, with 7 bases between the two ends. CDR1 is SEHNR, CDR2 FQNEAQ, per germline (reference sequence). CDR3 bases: TGTGCCAGCAGCTTAGGACAGGTCAATCAGCCCCAGCATTTT. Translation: CASSLGQVNQPQHF.

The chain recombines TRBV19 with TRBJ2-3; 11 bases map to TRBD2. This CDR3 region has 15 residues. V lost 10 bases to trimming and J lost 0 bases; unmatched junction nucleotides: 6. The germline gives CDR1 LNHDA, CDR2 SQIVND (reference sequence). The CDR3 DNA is TGTGCCACCATGGGACTAGCGGAGAGCACAGATACGCAGTATTTT. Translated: CATMGLAESTDTQYF.

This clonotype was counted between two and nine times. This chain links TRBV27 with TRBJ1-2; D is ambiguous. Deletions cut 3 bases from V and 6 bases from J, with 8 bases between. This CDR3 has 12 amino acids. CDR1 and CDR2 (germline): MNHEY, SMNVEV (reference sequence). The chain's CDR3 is CASSLRGDGYTF. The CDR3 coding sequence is TGTGCCAGCAGTTTGCGAGGTGATGGCTACACCTTC.

CDR3 region: CASSSRQGKETQYF. CDR3 in DNA: TGTGCCAGCAGTTCCCGACAGGGAAAAGAGACCCAGTACTTC. This chain links TRBV2 with TRBJ2-5; 7 nucleotides match TRBD1. J gave up 3 bases and V 5 bases, and 6 bases lay outside the gene matches. This CDR3 has 14 amino acids. Germline V gene lookup returns CDR1 SNHLY and CDR2 FYNNEI.

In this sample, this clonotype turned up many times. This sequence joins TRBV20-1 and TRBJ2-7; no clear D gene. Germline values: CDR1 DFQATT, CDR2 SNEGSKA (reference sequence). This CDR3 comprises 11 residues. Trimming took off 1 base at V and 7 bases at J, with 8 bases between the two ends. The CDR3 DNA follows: TGCAGTGCTAGAGGCTGGCTAGAGCAGTACTTC. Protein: CSARGWLEQYF.

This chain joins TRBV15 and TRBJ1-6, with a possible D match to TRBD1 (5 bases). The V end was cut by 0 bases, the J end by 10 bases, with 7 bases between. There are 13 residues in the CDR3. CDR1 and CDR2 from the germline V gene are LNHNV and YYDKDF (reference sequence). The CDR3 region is CATSRDRASPLHF. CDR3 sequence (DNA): TGTGCCACCAGCAGAGACAGGGCCTCACCCCTCCACTTT.

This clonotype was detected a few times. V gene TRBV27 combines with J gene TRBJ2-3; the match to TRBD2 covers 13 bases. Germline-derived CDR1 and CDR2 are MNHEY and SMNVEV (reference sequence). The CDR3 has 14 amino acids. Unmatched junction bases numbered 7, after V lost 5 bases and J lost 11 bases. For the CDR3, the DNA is TGTGCCAGCAGTCACGGGACTAGCGGGAAGGAGCAGTATTTT. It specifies CASSHGTSGKEQYF.

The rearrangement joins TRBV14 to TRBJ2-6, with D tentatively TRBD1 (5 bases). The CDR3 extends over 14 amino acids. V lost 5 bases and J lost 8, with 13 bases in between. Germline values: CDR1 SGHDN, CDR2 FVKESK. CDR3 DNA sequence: TGTGCCAGCAGCGGTACCAGGGCATCCAACGTCCTGACTTTC. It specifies CASSGTRASNVLTF.